This TCR beta chain was profiled in a study of OX40 agonist ivuxolimab in advanced cancers. About the study as a whole: Ivuxolimab, which targeted the costimulatory receptor OX40 (CD134), was an agonistic, fully human IgG2 monoclonal antibody. The monotherapy dose-escalation portion (N ≈ 57 patients) of the phase I ivuxolimab trial is reported in the paper. Intravenous ivuxolimab was administered to patients every 2 weeks at six dose levels: 0.01, 0.1, 0.3, 1.5, 3 and 10 mg/kg. Prior anti-PD-1, anti-PD-L1 or anti-CTLA-4 therapy was permitted, and checkpoint inhibitors had been received by around 39% of dose-escalation patients. Partial responses occurred in three dose-escalation patients, of whom one had hepatocellular carcinoma and two had cutaneous melanoma. In the dose-escalation cohort, roughly 80% of patients were male, and the mean age was approximately 60 years, with a range of roughly 20 to 80. Peripheral TCRbeta sequencing was intended to test whether TCR sequence diversity was altered and clonal T-cell expansion was caused by ivuxolimab. Of the approximately 54 patients in dose escalation, around 20 had hepatocellular carcinoma, around 15 had melanoma, 9 had renal cell carcinoma and 9 had head and neck cancer.

Details on this clone: The clone's antigen remains unknown. At one boundary the junction diverges from the germline segment, which might be a read error.

Spanning cysteine to phenylalanine, the CDR3 consists of 14 amino acids. CDR3 DNA is the only sequence kept; it has 42 bases, read in frame from the first base. Sequences MNHNY (CDR1) and SVGAGI (CDR2) are obtained from the germline V gene (reference sequence). Here is what the overall study found, with its caveats: Low levels of normalized T-cell clonal expansion were also seen in some nonresponding patients. At doses of 0.1 to 3.0 mg/kg, clonal expansion of both CD4+ and CD8+ blood T cells was observed from baseline to week 6. Which antigens the clonally expanded peripheral T cells were specific for was not determined. In the 0.1-3.0 mg/kg groups, partial responders had among the lowest normalized peripheral clonal expansion, particularly in CD8+ T cells. After ivuxolimab, more expanded clones were found on average in CD8+ T cells than in CD4+ T cells.

Genomic DNA was isolated from the sorted cells so that the TCRbeta CDR3 region could be sequenced. The immunoSEQ Assay was used for sequencing of TCRbeta CDR3 regions. TCRdb stores this immuneACCESS table with in-frame sequences only. Part of the clones is absent; in the studies checked, under half of the shortfall reflects unresolved V genes, and no reason is known for the rest. Here the sample has tens of thousands of clones; more than 75% occur a single time. In total, the top ten clones hold around 13% of the sample. Patients with autoimmune disease history or receiving systemic immunosuppression were excluded from the trial. In every dose cohort, peripheral blood was drawn for TCR sequencing at baseline, cycle 4 day 1, and cycle 7 day 1. The samples were drawn from a first-in-human, open-label, multicenter phase I dose-escalation trial of ivuxolimab. The trial enrolled adults with locally advanced or metastatic head and neck squamous cell, hepatocellular, melanoma or renal cell carcinoma. Before TCR sequencing, CD4+ T cells and CD8+ T cells were sorted from peripheral blood as separate populations.

The sequence is built from TRBV6-6 and TRBJ1-2; possibly the D gene is TRBD1, per 6 matching bases. The TCR originated in an adult with an advanced solid tumor such as melanoma, head and neck, liver or kidney cancer. Sample: CD4+ or CD8+ T cells sorted from blood, taken in a trial of the OX40 agonist ivuxolimab. The CDR3: CATSPLGGGHGYTF. The base sequence is TGTGCCACCAGTCCTCTTGGGGGGGGCCATGGCTACACCTTC.